These T cell receptor beta chains were read from a single sample in a study of PD-1 blockade in classical Hodgkin lymphoma. The assay was immunoSEQ multiplex PCR, and TCRdb's table has in-frame clones only and misses some. In the table there are roughly 6,800 clones, 77% of which are singletons. The sample was peripheral blood mononuclear cells (PBMCs), taken before the second cycle of nivolumab. The receptors were gathered from a human donor with classical Hodgkin lymphoma. Each CDR3 is given with its conserved first and last residue. D genes are given only for firm matches. Expanded clones get a size class; other rows say once, few or many, or leave the size out.

J gene,clone size,D gene,V gene,CDR3 DNA,CDR3 protein
TRBJ2-7,NA,NA,TRBV5-4,TGTGCCAGCAGCCTCCGTCAGGGGGGGGCCTACGAGCAGTACTTC,CASSLRQGGAYEQYF
TRBJ2-7,NA,NA,TRBV7-6,TGTGCCAGCAGCTTAGGGTTTGCCTACGAGCAGTACTTC,CASSLGFAYEQYF
TRBJ1-1,NA,TRBD1,TRBV4-2,TGTGCCAGCAGCCAAGCAGGGGGGGACACTGAAGCTTTCTTT,CASSQAGGDTEAFF
TRBJ2-4,few,NA,TRBV28,TGTGCCAGCAGTACGAGGACAGTAGCCAAAAACATTCAGTACTTC,CASSTRTVAKNIQYF
TRBJ1-4,NA,TRBD1,TRBV2,TGTGCCAGCAGTCCGAACGACAGGGTGGGTGAAAAACTGTTTTTT,CASSPNDRVGEKLFF
TRBJ2-6,NA,NA,TRBV28,TGTGCCAGCAGTTGGGGGGGGCTAACCTTACCACCCTACTCTGGGGCCAACGTCCTGACTTTC,CASSWGGLTLPPYSGANVLTF
TRBJ1-1,NA,TRBD1,TRBV18,TGTGCCAGCTCAGCGAACAGGGGTGAAACTGAAGCTTTCTTT,CASSANRGETEAFF
TRBJ1-1,NA,NA,TRBV28,TGTGCCAGCAAAATACAGGGCATGAACACTGAAGCTTTCTTT,CASKIQGMNTEAFF
TRBJ1-1,once,NA,TRBV5-1,TGCGCCAGCAGCCCGGGAGGTACACTCTGGCCGGACACTGAAGCTTTCTTT,CASSPGGTLWPDTEAFF
TRBJ2-1,NA,NA,TRBV29-1,TGCAGCGTTGGGCGGACCAACAATGAGCAGTTCTTC,CSVGRTNNEQFF
TRBJ1-2,few,NA,TRBV29-1,TGCAGCGCAGGAGAAAACTATGGCTACACCTTC,CSAGENYGYTF
TRBJ1-5,NA,NA,TRBV4-2,TGTGCCAGCAGCCCTGAGGGGGGTCAGCCCCAGCATTTT,CASSPEGGQPQHF
TRBJ2-5,few,TRBD2,TRBV4-2,TGTGCCAGTGGCTCCGGACGGCTAGCGGGGGCTTCCCAAGAGACCCAGTACTTC,CASGSGRLAGASQETQYF
TRBJ2-7,large,NA,TRBV27,TGTGCCAGCAGTTTATGGGCCGGGACCCCCGAAGAGCAGTACTTC,CASSLWAGTPEEQYF
TRBJ1-1,NA,TRBD1,TRBV6-5,TGTGCCAGCAGTTACGCTCGAACAGGGGGGAACACTGAAGCTTTCTTT,CASSYARTGGNTEAFF
TRBJ2-6,NA,NA,TRBV7-8,TGTGCCAGCAGGCCAGTGATCTCTGGGGCCAACGTCCTGACTTTC,CASRPVISGANVLTF
TRBJ2-1,NA,TRBD1,TRBV29-1,TGCAGCGGCCTGGGACAGGGCTCCTACAATGAGCAGTTCTTC,CSGLGQGSYNEQFF
TRBJ2-7,NA,TRBD1,TRBV7-6,TGTGCCAGCAGCTGGGGACAGGACTACGAGCAGTACTTC,CASSWGQDYEQYF
TRBJ2-2,NA,NA,TRBV27,TGTGCCAGCAGTCGCAGGAGGGGGATGGTTTCCGGGGAGCTGTTTTTT,CASSRRRGMVSGELFF
TRBJ2-7,medium-sized,NA,TRBV9,TGTGCCAGCAGCGCACACAGAAATTCCTACGAGCAGTACTTC,CASSAHRNSYEQYF
TRBJ2-7,NA,TRBD1,TRBV19,TGTGCCAGTAGGCCATCGGGACAGGGGAACGAGCAGTACTTC,CASRPSGQGNEQYF
TRBJ2-5,once,NA,TRBV7-2,TGTGCCAGCAGCTTAGGCGACGCCGCGGAGACCCAGTACTTC,CASSLGDAAETQYF
TRBJ2-5,once,NA,TRBV18,TGTGCCAGCTCACTAGCGGCCGGGGGAGAGACCCAGTACTTC,CASSLAAGGETQYF
TRBJ1-5,once,NA,TRBV27,TGTGCCAGCAGTGATTTAAATAGGTATCAGCCCCAGCATTTT,CASSDLNRYQPQHF
TRBJ2-7,NA,NA,TRBV10-3,TGTGCCATCAGTGAATCGGTGAGCTCCTACGAGCAGTACTTC,CAISESVSSYEQYF
TRBJ2-5,NA,NA,TRBV7-2,TGTGCCAGCAGCTTTGGACACCTCCAAGAGACCCAGTACTTC,CASSFGHLQETQYF
TRBJ2-6,few,NA,TRBV19,TGTGCCAGTAGTACCGTCAGCTCTGGGGCCAACGTCCTGACTTTC,CASSTVSSGANVLTF
TRBJ1-1,NA,NA,TRBV9,TGTGCCAGCAGCGTAGTGGCGAACACTGAAGCTTTCTTT,CASSVVANTEAFF
TRBJ1-6,NA,NA,TRBV4-3,TGCGCCAGCAGCCAAGATATCGGGACGGATTCACCCCTCCACTTT,CASSQDIGTDSPLHF
TRBJ2-7,NA,TRBD1,TRBV27,TGTGCCAGCAGGGGACAGGGGGCTTTCCCCCCCTACGAGCAGTACTTC,CASRGQGAFPPYEQYF
TRBJ1-1,NA,TRBD1,TRBV15,TGTGCCACCAGCAGAGACAGGGGGATGGGGGCTTTCTTT,CATSRDRGMGAFF
TRBJ2-7,once,NA,TRBV7-2,TGTGCCAGCGGGCGCCCCGCGGGTACTACCTACGAGCAGTACTTC,CASGRPAGTTYEQYF
TRBJ1-4,NA,NA,TRBV15,TGTGCCACCAGCAGAGGGGCTAATGAAAAACTGTTTTTT,CATSRGANEKLFF
TRBJ1-5,few,NA,TRBV10-3,TGTGCCATCAGCGAGACAGGTCGGGGTCAGCCCCAGCATTTT,CAISETGRGQPQHF
TRBJ2-7,NA,NA,TRBV11-2,TGTGCCAGCAGCCCCCCCCCAGGACGGAATCGCTACGAGCAGTACTTC,CASSPPPGRNRYEQYF
TRBJ1-1,once,TRBD1,TRBV5-6,TGTGCCAGCATGGGGGACAGCAATAGAGAAGCTTTCTTT,CASMGDSNREAFF
TRBJ1-2,once,TRBD1,TRBV28,TGTGCCAGCAGTCAAGGGACAGTTTATGCCTACACCTTC,CASSQGTVYAYTF
TRBJ1-2,NA,TRBD1,TRBV6-6,TGTGCCAGCAGTTTCGGACAGGGGGCGAATGGCTACACCTTC,CASSFGQGANGYTF
TRBJ2-1,few,NA,TRBV9,TGTGCCAGCAGCGTAAAGGGCGGGCTGGATGAGCAGTTCTTC,CASSVKGGLDEQFF
TRBJ1-3,NA,NA,TRBV7-8,TGTGCCAGCAGCCTCTTTGGCCCCTTCCCCGGAAACACCATATATTTT,CASSLFGPFPGNTIYF